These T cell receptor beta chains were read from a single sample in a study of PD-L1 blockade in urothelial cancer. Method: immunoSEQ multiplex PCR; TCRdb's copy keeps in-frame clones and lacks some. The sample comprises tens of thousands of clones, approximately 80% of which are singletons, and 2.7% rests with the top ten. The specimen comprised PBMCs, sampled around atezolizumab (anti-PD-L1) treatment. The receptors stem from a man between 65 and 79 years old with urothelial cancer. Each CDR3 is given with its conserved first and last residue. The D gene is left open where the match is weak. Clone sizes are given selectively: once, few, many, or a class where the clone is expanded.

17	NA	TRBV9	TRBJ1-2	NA	TGTGCCAGCAGCGTCTTAGAGCAGGCTGGGCTTAACTATGGCTACACCTTC	CASSVLEQAGLNYGYTF
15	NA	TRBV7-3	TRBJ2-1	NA	TGTGCCAGCAGCTTGGGACACGAAACCTACAATGAGCAGTTCTTC	CASSLGHETYNEQFF
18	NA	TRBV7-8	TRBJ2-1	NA	TGTGCCAGCAGCTTAGTTCGCTTAGCGGTTAGCTCCTACAATGAGCAGTTCTTC	CASSLVRLAVSSYNEQFF
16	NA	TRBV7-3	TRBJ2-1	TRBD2	TGTGCCAGCAGCTTAAGGGCTAGCGGCTTCTACAATGAGCAGTTCTTC	CASSLRASGFYNEQFF
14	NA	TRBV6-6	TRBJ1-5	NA	TGTGCCAGCAGCCCTACCAGGGAAGATCAGCCCCAGCATTTT	CASSPTREDQPQHF
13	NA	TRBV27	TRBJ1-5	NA	TGTGCCAGCAGTTCCTTTAGCAATCAGCCCCAGCATTTT	CASSSFSNQPQHF
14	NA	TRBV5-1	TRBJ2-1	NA	TGCGCCAGCAGCTTGGATCCAGGGATAGGCGAGCAGTTCTTC	CASSLDPGIGEQFF
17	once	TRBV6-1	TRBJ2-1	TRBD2	TGTGCCAGCAGTGACTTAGGGATAGCGGGAGCTGGGAATGAGCAGTTCTTC	CASSDLGIAGAGNEQFF
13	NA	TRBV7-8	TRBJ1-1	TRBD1	TGTGCCACGCAGGGGGACGTGAACACTGAAGCTTTCTTT	CATQGDVNTEAFF
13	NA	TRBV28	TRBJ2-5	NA	TGTGCCAGCAAGCACAGGAATGAGGAGACCCAGTACTTC	CASKHRNEETQYF
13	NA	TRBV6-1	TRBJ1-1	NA	TGTGCCAGCAGTGAAGGCGGGGCAGATGAAGCTTTCTTT	CASSEGGADEAFF
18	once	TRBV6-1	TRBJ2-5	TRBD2	TGTGCCAGCAGTGACGACTGGGCTAGCGGGAGGGCTGGGGAGACCCAGTACTTC	CASSDDWASGRAGETQYF
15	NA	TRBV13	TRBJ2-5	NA	TGTGCCAGCAGCTTAGGACTAGGCCAAAGCAAAACCCAGTACTTC	CASSLGLGQSKTQYF
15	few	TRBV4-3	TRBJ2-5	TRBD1	TGCGCCAGCAGCCAAGACACCGGGACAGGGGTGACCCAGTACTTC	CASSQDTGTGVTQYF
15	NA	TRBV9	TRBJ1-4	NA	TGTGCCAGCAGCGTCTTCGGGGGGGGCAATGAAAAACTGTTTTTT	CASSVFGGGNEKLFF
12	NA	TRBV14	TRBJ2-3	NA	TGTGCAAGTGGACAGATCACAGATACGCAGTATTTT	CASGQITDTQYF
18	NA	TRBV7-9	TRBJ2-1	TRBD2	TGTGCCAGCAGCTCCAGGACTAGCGGGAGCCTGAAAGGGGATGAGCAGTTCTTC	CASSSRTSGSLKGDEQFF
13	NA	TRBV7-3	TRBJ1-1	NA	TGTGCCAGCAGCCGTCTTTGGAACACTGAAGCTTTCTTT	CASSRLWNTEAFF
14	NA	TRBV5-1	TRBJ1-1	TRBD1	TGCGCCAGCAGCTCTAAGACAGGGGGAACTGAAGCTTTCTTT	CASSSKTGGTEAFF
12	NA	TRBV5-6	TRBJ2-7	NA	TGTGCCAGCAGCTCCAGCTCCTACGAGCAGTACTTC	CASSSSSYEQYF
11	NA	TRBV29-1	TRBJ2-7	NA	TGCAGCGTTGAAATTCAGGGCGAGCAGTACTTC	CSVEIQGEQYF
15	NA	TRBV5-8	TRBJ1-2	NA	TGTGCCAGCAGCCCCCCAAGAAATTCGGGGTATGGCTACACCTTC	CASSPPRNSGYGYTF
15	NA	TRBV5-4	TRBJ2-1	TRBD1	TGTGCCAGCAGCCCCACACAGGGGACCTACAATGAGCAGTTCTTC	CASSPTQGTYNEQFF
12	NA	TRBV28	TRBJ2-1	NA	TGTGCCAGCATGGGTGCGGGCAATGAGCAGTTCTTC	CASMGAGNEQFF
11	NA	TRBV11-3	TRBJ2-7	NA	TGTGCCAGCAGCGCGTTATACGAGCAGTACTTC	CASSALYEQYF
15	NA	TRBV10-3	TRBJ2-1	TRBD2	TGTGCCATCAGTGTGGAGACTAGCGGCGACAATGAGCAGTTCTTC	CAISVETSGDNEQFF